This T cell receptor beta chain emerged from a study of shared clonotypes between healthy human individuals. Regarding the study as a whole: Sorted-subset sequencing, rarefaction showed, was incomplete despite large depth.

Sorted subsets were amplified in replicate PCRs using 200 to 250 ng DNA, 25,000 to 30,000 T cell genomes. Using immunoSEQ multiplex PCR, the repertoire was profiled, and TCRdb retains in-frame clones only, with some absent. The profile shows 950,000 to 1,100,000 clones, approximately 70% of them singletons. Germline V lookup: CDR1 MGHRA, CDR2 YSYEKL. The CDR3 runs 14 residues. V dropped 3 bases and J dropped 2 bases, with 11 bases sitting between them. Concerning this clone itself: The antigen remains undetermined.

The clonotype originates from a man between 18 and 29 years old in good health. Sequencing was carried out using memory CD4+ T cells sorted from blood. As to subset: CD45RA-negative fraction. J is TRBJ2-7 and V is TRBV4-1; no clear D. DNA for the CDR3: TGCGCCAGCAGCCACCCTGCCTTGGCCTACGAGCAGTACTTC. Protein product: CASSHPALAYEQYF.